One and the same sample provided the 3 T cell receptor beta chains below, sequenced in a study of shared clonotypes between healthy human individuals. Terminally differentiated effector memory CD45RA+ cells were left out of the naive CD8 fraction, which was CD45RO-negative and positively selected for CCR7. TCRdb's copy holds only in-frame clones and misses some; the assay was immunoSEQ multiplex PCR. The table shows around 550,000 clones, with approximately 96% occurring only once. Sequenced sample: naive CD8+ T cells sorted from blood. The receptors shown here come from a woman aged 25 to 45 in good health.

V usage is TRBV28 and J usage is TRBJ2-1, with D unclear. CDR1 is MDHEN, CDR2 SYDVKM, per germline. This CDR3 region has 14 residues. Trimming stripped 9 bases from V and 0 bases from J, with 12 bases between. CDR3 amino acids: CASSNPSSYNEQFF. CDR3 DNA sequence: TGTGCCAGTTCGAATCCTAGCTCCTACAATGAGCAGTTCTTC.

This sequence joins TRBV5-1 and TRBJ2-3; TRBD2 agrees at 8 bases. The CDR3 sequence is 16 residues long. Trimming removed 0 bases from V and 4 bases from J; junction bases left unmatched: 7. Per germline, CDR1 SGHRS and CDR2 YFSETQ. The CDR3 spells CASSLVGREFADTQYF. Written as DNA, the CDR3 is TGCGCCAGCAGCTTGGTCGGGAGGGAGTTTGCAGATACGCAGTATTTT.

The chain is built from TRBV2 and TRBJ1-5; D is unclear. Per germline, CDR1 SNHLY and CDR2 FYNNEI. The CDR3 is 15 amino acids. Trimming stripped 3 bases from V and 3 bases from J, with 12 bases between. CDR3 coding DNA: TGTGCCAGCAGTGACCCAGAGGGTCCCAATCAGCCCCAGCATTTT. Translation: CASSDPEGPNQPQHF.